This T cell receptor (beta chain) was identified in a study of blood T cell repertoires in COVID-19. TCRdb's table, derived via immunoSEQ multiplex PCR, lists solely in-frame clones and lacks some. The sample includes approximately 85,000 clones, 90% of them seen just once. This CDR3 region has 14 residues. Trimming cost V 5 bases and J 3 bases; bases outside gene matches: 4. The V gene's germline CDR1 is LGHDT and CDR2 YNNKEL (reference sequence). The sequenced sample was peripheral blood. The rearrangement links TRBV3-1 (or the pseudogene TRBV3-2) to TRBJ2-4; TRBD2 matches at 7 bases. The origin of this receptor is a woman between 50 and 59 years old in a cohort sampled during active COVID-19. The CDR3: CASSSWTSKNIQYF. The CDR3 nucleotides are TGTGCCAGCAGCTCCTGGACTAGCAAAAACATTCAGTACTTC.